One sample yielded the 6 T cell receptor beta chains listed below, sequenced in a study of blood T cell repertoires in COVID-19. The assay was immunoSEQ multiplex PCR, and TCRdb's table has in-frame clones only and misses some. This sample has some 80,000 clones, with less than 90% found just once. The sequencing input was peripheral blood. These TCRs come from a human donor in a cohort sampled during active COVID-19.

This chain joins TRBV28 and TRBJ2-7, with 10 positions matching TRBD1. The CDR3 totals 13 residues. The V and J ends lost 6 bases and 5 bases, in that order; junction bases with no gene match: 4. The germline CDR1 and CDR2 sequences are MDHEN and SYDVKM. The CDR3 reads CASRGQGRNEQYF. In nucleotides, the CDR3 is TGTGCCAGCAGGGGACAGGGGAGGAACGAGCAGTACTTC.

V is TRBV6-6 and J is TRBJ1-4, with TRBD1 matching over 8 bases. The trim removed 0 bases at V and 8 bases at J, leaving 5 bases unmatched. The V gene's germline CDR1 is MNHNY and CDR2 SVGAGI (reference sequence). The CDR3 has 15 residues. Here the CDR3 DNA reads TGTGCCAGCAGTTACTCACAGGGGGTAGGGGAAAAACTGTTTTTT. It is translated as CASSYSQGVGEKLFF.

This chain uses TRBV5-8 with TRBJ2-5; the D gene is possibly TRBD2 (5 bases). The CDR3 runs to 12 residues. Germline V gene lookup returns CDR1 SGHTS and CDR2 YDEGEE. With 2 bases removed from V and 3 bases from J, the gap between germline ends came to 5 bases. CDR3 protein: CASSLAEETQYF. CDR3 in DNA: TGTGCCAGCAGCTTAGCGGAAGAGACCCAGTACTTC.

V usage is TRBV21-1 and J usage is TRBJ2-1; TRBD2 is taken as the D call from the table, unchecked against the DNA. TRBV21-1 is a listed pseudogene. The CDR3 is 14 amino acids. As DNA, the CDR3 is TGTGCCAGCAGCAAATTGGCGGAGTACAATGAGCAGTTCTTC. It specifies CASSKLAEYNEQFF.

For the CDR3, the DNA is TGCGCCAGCAGCCAAGTAGGGGCGGATGAGCAGTTCTTC. This codes for CASSQVGADEQFF. The chain combines TRBV4-1 with TRBJ2-1, with D maybe TRBD1 (5 bases). The germline V gene has CDR1 MGHRA and CDR2 YSYEKL. Deletions cut 1 base from V and 8 bases from J, with 9 bases between. CDR3 size: 13 residues.

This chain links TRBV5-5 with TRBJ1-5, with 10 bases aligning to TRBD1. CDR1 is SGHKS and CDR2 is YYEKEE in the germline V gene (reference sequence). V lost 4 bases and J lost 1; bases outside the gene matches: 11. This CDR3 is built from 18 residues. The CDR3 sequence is CASSLGRGQGYSNQPQHF. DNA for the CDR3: TGTGCCAGCAGCCTTGGCAGGGGACAGGGGTACAGCAATCAGCCCCAGCATTTT.